The 5 T cell receptor beta chains presented below share a single source sample, sequenced in a study of molecular identifiers for immune sequencing clone quantification. TCRdb used MiXCR to reprocess the PCR reads, holding one entry per CDR3 protein. The sample lists 300,000 to 350,000 distinct CDR3 sequences; around a fifth were seen once. The material sequenced was naive CD8+ T cells from blood, with Jurkat cell RNA spiked in. Documented subset: FACS-sorted CD8+CD4-CCR7+CD45RA+ naive T cells. The receptors derive from a human donor in good health. Some libraries in this study had Jurkat cell RNA spiked in.

This clonotype was detected ten times or more. This chain links TRBV7-9 with TRBJ1-5; D gene ambiguous. CDR3 size: 16 residues. From germline, CDR1 is SEHNR and CDR2 FQNEAQ (reference sequence). Trimming stripped 4 bases from V and 0 bases from J, with 13 bases between. CDR3 protein: CASSSEGDYSNQPQHF. The CDR3 DNA sequence: TGTGCCAGCAGCTCCGAGGGCGACTATAGCAATCAGCCCCAGCATTTT. Looking up the rest from reference TRBV7-9 and TRBJ1-5 gives the full variable domain: DTGVSQNPRHKITKRGQNVTFRCDPISEHNRLYWYRQTLGQGPEFLTYFQNEAQLEKSRLLSDRFSAERPKGSFSTLEIQRTEQGDSAMYLCASSSEGDYSNQPQHFGDGTRLSIL.

This clonotype was seen ten or more times. The genes are TRBV29-1 and TRBJ1-1; the D is unclear. The germline V gene encodes CDR1 SQVTM and CDR2 ANQGSEA. With 5 bases removed from V and 2 bases from J, the gap between germline ends came to 6 bases. The CDR3 loop spans 11 amino acids. CDR3 coding DNA: TGCAGCGTTCTTGGCAACACTGAAGCTTTCTTT. The encoded protein is CSVLGNTEAFF.

The sample holds a few counts of this clonotype. The chain combines TRBV6-2 or TRBV6-3 with TRBJ2-7; a weak D match, TRBD2 (6 bases). From germline, CDR1 is MNHEY and CDR2 SVGEGT. The CDR3 runs to 14 residues. The ends were cut back, 6 bases at V and 5 bases at J, with 17 bases in the middle. CDR3 residues: CASRSLGGPNEQYF. CDR3 nucleotides: TGTGCCAGCAGATCCCTGGGGGGACCCAACGAGCAGTACTTC.

This clonotype appeared many times. This rearrangement joins TRBV3-1 to TRBJ2-3, with 7 bases that match TRBD1. The germline gives CDR1 LGHDT, CDR2 YNNKEL (reference sequence). V shed 4 bases, J shed 2 bases, and the junction held 9 bases outside the gene matches. CDR3 size: 16 residues. CDR3 nucleotides: TGTGCCAGCAGCCTACTCTGGGACAGCTCCACAGATACGCAGTATTTT. It encodes CASSLLWDSSTDTQYF.

This clonotype was observed many times. V and J are TRBV28 and TRBJ1-2, with D unresolved. The CDR3 has 19 residues. V was clipped by 4 bases and J by 0 bases, with 24 bases between them. CDR1 is MDHEN, CDR2 SYDVKM, per germline. CDR3 region: CASSSYGPHLESTNYGYTF. Written as DNA, the CDR3 is TGTGCCAGCAGTTCATATGGGCCCCACTTAGAGTCAACTAACTATGGCTACACCTTC.